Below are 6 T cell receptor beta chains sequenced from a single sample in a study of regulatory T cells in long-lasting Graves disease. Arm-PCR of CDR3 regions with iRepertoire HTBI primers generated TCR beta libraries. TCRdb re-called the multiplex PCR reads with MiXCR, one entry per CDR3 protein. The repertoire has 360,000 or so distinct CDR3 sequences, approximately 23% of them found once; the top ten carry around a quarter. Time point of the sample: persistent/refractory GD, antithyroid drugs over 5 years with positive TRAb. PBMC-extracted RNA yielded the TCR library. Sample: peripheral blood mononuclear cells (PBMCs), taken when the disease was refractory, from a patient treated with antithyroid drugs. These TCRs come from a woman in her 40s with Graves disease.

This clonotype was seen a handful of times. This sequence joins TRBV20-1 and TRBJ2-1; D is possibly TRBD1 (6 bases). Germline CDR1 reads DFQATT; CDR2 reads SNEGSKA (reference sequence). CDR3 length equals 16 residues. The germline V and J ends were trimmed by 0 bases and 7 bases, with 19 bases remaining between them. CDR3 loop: CSARDGEMIQGNEQFF. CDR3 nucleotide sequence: TGCAGTGCTAGAGATGGGGAAATGATACAGGGAAATGAGCAGTTCTTC.

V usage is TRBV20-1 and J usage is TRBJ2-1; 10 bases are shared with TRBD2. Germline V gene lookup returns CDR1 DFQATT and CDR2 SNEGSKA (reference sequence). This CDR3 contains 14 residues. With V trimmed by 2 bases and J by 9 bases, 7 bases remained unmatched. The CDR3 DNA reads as TGCAGTGCTAGACCTAGCGGGAGTTCGAGTGAGCAGTTCTTC. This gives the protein CSARPSGSSSEQFF.

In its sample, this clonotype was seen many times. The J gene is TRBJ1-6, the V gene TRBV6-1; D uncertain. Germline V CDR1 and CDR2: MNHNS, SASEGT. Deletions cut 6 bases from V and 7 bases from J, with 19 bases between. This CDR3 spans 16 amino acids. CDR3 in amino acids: CASSLGLTPWNSPLHF. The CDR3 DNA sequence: TGTGCCAGCAGCCTCGGCCTGACACCTTGGAATTCACCCCTCCACTTT.

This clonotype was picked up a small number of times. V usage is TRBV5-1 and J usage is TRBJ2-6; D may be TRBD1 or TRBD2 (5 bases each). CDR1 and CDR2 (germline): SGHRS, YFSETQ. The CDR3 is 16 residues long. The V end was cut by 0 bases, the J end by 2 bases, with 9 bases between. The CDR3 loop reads CASSLVGATGANVLTF. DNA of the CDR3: TGCGCCAGCAGCTTGGTCGGGGCAACTGGGGCCAACGTCCTGACTTTC. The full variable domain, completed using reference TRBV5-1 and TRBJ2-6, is KAGVTQTPRYLIKTRGQQVTLSCSPISGHRSVSWYQQTPGQGLQFLFEYFSETQRNKGNFPGRFSGRQFSNSRSEMNVSTLELGDSALYLCASSLVGATGANVLTFGAGSRLTVL.

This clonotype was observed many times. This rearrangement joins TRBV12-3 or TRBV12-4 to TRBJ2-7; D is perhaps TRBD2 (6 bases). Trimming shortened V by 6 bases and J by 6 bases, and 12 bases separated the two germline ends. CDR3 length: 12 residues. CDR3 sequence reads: CASRPRGSEQYF. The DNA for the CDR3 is TGTGCCAGCAGACCCCGGGGGTCCGAGCAGTACTTC.

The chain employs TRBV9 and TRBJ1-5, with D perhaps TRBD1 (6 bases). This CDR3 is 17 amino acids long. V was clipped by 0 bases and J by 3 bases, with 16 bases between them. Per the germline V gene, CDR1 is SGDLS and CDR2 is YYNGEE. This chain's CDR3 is CASSVEGGSHANQPQHF. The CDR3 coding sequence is TGTGCCAGCAGCGTAGAGGGGGGGAGTCATGCCAATCAGCCCCAGCATTTT.